Each of the 5 T cell receptor beta chains below was sequenced from the same sample in a study of T cells after posttransplantation cyclophosphamide (dated by TCRdb to the mid-2010s). The receptor library was made with the immunoSEQ multiplex PCR assay. In TCRdb, the immuneACCESS table is reduced to in-frame sequences with V and J assigned. These tables do not hold every clone; where another copy was compared, an unresolved V gene accounts for under half, and the others remain unexplained. This sample contains some 40,000 clones, none of which is a singleton. The biggest ten clones account for 2.5% of the sample. The sample was PBMCs. The receptors here all came from a man aged 50 or older in good health, CMV-negative, and a related stem cell transplant donor.

This clone appeared many times. The DNA of the CDR3 is TGTGCCAGCAGCCCCGGGGGGTGGAGTGGCTACACCTTC. This gives the protein CASSPGGWSGYTF. The V call is TRBV9, the J call TRBJ1-2; TRBD1 might be the D (5 bases). There are 13 residues in the CDR3. Per germline, CDR1 SGDLS and CDR2 YYNGEE. The V end lost 4 bases, the J end lost 7 bases, and 14 bases lay between the germline ends.

This clone was counted ten times or more. The rearrangement links TRBV7-2 to TRBJ1-2, with 9 bases identical to TRBD1. The V and J ends lost 5 bases and 5 bases, in that order; junction bases with no gene match: 3. Germline lookup yields CDR1 SGHTA and CDR2 FQGNSA. This CDR3 is 13 amino acids long. The CDR3 reads CASSGGQGYGYTF. CDR3 DNA sequence: TGTGCCAGCAGCGGTGGACAGGGGTATGGCTACACCTTC.

Many counts were recorded for this clone. The chain has TRBV5-4 and TRBJ2-7; D call uncertain. The V gene's germline CDR1 is SGHNT and CDR2 YYREEE (reference sequence). The CDR3 totals 16 residues. The V gene lost 0 bases and the J gene lost 0 bases, with 13 bases spanning the gap. CDR3 bases: TGTGCCAGCAGCTTGGCCCGGGTGAGGTCCTCCTACGAGCAGTACTTC. Its protein product is CASSLARVRSSYEQYF.

This clone was seen more than once but under ten times. The J gene is TRBJ1-6, the V gene TRBV18; tentatively, D is TRBD1 (5 bases). Deletions cut 3 bases from V and 8 bases from J, with 14 bases between. The CDR3 is made up of 15 amino acids. Germline V gene sequence: CDR1 KGHSH, CDR2 LQKENI. CDR3 amino acids: CASSPGGNWDSPLHF. As DNA, the CDR3 is TGTGCCAGCTCACCCGGGGGGAATTGGGATTCACCCCTCCACTTT.

This clone was observed at least ten times. The genes are TRBV18 and TRBJ1-1, with a weak D call TRBD1 (5 bases). The germline CDR1 and CDR2 sequences are KGHSH and LQKENI. This CDR3 comprises 13 residues. V lost 6 bases to trimming and J lost 4 bases, with 12 bases between them. The CDR3 region has the DNA TGTGCCAGCTCGGGGGGTTCGGGCACTGAAGCTTTCTTT. Protein sequence: CASSGGSGTEAFF.